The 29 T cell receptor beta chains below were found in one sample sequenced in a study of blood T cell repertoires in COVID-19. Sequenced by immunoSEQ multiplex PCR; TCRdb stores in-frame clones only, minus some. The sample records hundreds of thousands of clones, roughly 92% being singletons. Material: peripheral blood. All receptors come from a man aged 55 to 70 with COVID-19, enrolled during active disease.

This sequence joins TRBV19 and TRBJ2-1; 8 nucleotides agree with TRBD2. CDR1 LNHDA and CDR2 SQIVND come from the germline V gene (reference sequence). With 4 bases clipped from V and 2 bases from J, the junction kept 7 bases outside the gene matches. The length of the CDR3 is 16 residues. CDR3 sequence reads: CASSTPQRGTYNEQFF. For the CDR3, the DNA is TGTGCCAGTAGTACCCCCCAGCGGGGGACCTACAATGAGCAGTTCTTC.

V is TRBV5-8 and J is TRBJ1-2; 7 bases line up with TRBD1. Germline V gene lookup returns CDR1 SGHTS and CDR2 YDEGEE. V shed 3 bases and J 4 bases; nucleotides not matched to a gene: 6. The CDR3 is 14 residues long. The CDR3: CASSSTGPTYGYTF. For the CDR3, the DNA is TGTGCCAGCAGCTCGACAGGGCCGACCTATGGCTACACCTTC.

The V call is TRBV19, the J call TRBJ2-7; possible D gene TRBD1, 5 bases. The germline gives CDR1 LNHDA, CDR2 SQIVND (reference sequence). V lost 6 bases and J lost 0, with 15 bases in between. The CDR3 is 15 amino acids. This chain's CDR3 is CASSTPTGNSYEQYF. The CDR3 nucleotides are TGTGCCAGTAGCACTCCCACAGGCAACTCCTACGAGCAGTACTTC.

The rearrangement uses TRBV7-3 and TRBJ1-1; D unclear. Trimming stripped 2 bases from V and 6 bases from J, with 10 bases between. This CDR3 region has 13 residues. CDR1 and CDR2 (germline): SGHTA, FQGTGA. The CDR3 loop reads CASSLSSRAEAFF. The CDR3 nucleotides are TGTGCCAGCAGCTTATCGAGTCGTGCTGAAGCTTTCTTT. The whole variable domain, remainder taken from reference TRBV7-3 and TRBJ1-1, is GAGVSQTPSNKVTEKGKYVELRCDPISGHTALYWYRQSLGQGPEFLIYFQGTGAADDSGLPNDRFFAVRPEGSVSTLKIQRTERGDSAVYLCASSLSSRAEAFFGQGTRLTVV.

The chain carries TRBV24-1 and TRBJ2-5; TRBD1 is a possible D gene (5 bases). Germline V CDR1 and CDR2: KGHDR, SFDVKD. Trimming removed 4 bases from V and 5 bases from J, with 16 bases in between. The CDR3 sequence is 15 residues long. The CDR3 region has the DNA TGTGCCACCAGTGACCCCCGTGCAGGGCGCGAGACCCAGTACTTC. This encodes CATSDPRAGRETQYF.

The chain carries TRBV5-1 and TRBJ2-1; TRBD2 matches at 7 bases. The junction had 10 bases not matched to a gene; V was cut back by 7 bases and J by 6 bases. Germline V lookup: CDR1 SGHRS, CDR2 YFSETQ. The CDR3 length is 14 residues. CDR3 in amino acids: CASSREGLSNEQFF. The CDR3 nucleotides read TGCGCCAGCTCCAGGGAGGGTTTAAGCAATGAGCAGTTCTTC.

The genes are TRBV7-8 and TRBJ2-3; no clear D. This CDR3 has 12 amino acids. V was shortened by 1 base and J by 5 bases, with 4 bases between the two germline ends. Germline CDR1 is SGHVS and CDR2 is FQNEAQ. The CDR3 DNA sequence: TGTGCCAGCAGCTTAGGCAGAGATACGCAGTATTTT. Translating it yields CASSLGRDTQYF. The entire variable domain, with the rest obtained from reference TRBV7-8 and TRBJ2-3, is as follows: GAGVSQSPRYKVAKRGQDVALRCDPISGHVSLFWYQQALGQGPEFLTYFQNEAQLDKSGLPSDRFFAERPEGSVSTLKIQRTQQEDSAVYLCASSLGRDTQYFGPGTRLTVL.

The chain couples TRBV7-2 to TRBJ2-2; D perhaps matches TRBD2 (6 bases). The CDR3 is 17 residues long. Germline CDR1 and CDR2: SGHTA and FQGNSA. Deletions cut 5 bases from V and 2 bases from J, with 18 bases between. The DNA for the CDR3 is TGTGCCAGCAGCCGCCGACCATCGGGAGAAAACACCGGGGAGCTGTTTTTT. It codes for CASSRRPSGENTGELFF.

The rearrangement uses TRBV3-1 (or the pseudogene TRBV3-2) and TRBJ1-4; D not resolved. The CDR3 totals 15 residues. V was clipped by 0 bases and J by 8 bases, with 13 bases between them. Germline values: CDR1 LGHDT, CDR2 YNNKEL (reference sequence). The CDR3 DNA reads TGTGCCAGCAGCCAAGAGGCCTTACGGGAGGAAAAACTGTTTTTT. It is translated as CASSQEALREEKLFF.

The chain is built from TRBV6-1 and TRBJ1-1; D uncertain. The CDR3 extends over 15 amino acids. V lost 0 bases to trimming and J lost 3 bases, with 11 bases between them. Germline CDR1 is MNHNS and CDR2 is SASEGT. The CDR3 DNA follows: TGTGCCAGCAGTGAAGCTCTGCCCGAGGACACTGAAGCTTTCTTT. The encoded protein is CASSEALPEDTEAFF.

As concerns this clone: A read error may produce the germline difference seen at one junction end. CDR3 DNA sequence: TGTGCCAGCAGTGAACTCCTTGGGACAGGAGCTAAGTATGGCTACACCTTC. Its protein is CASSELLGTGAKYGYTF. V and J are TRBV25-1 and TRBJ1-2; TRBD1 matches 8 bases. This CDR3 has 17 residues. CDR1 and CDR2 (germline): MGHDK, SYGVNS.

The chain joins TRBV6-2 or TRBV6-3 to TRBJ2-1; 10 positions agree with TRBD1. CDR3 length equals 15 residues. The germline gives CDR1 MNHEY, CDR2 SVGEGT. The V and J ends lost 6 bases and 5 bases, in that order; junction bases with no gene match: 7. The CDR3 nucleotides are TGTGCCAGCAGGCCTCCGGGGACAGGGGACAATGAGCAGTTCTTC. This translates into CASRPPGTGDNEQFF.

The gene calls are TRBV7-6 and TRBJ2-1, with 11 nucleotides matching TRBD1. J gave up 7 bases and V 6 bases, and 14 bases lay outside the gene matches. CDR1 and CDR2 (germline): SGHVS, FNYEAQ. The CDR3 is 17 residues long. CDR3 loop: CASSFRVGQGASNEQFF. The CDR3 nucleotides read TGTGCCAGCAGTTTCAGGGTAGGACAGGGGGCATCAAATGAGCAGTTCTTC.

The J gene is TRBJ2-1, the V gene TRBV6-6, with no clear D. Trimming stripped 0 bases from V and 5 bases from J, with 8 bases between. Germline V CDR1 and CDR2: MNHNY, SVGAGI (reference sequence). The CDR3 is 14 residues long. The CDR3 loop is CASSYSRLNNEQFF. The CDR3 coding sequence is TGTGCCAGCAGTTACTCGAGACTTAACAATGAGCAGTTCTTC.

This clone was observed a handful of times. DNA for the CDR3: TGTGCCAGCAGTTTAAGGGACAGGGTGTCTGGAAACACCATATATTTT. This encodes CASSLRDRVSGNTIYF. The rearrangement links TRBV27 to TRBJ1-3, with 9 bases matching TRBD1. Germline values: CDR1 MNHEY, CDR2 SMNVEV (reference sequence). This CDR3 has 16 residues. Trimming removed 2 bases from V and 1 base from J; junction bases left unmatched: 3.

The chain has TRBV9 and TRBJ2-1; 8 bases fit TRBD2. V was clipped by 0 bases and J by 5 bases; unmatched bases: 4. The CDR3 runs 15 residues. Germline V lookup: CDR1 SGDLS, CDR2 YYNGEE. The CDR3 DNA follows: TGTGCCAGCAGCGTAGATAGCGGGAAAGACAATGAGCAGTTCTTC. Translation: CASSVDSGKDNEQFF.

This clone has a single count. In DNA, the CDR3 is TGCGCCAGCAGCTCCCGGGTATCCTCGGAGACCCAGTACTTC. The encoded protein is CASSSRVSSETQYF. The chain employs TRBV5-1 and TRBJ2-5; unclear D gene. From germline, CDR1 is SGHRS and CDR2 YFSETQ. Deletions cut 3 bases from V and 5 bases from J, with 14 bases between. This CDR3 spans 14 amino acids.

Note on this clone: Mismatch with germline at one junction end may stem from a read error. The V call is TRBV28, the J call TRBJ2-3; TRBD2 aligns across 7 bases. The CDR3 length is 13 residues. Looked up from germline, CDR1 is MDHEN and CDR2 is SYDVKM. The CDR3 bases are TGTGCTAGCATGGCGGGAGCCCCAGATACGCAGTATTTT. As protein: CASMAGAPDTQYF.

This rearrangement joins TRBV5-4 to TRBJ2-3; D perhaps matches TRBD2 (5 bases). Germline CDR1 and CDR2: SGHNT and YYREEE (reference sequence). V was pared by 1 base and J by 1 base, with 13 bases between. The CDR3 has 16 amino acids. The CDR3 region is CASSLNYGGRTDTQYF. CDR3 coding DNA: TGTGCCAGCAGCTTGAACTATGGAGGACGCACAGATACGCAGTATTTT.

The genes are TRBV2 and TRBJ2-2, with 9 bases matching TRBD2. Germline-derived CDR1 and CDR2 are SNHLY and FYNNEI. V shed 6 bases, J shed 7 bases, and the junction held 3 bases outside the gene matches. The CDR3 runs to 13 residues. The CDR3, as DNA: TGTGCCAGCAGGGCGGGAGGGAACGGGGAGCTGTTTTTT. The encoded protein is CASRAGGNGELFF.

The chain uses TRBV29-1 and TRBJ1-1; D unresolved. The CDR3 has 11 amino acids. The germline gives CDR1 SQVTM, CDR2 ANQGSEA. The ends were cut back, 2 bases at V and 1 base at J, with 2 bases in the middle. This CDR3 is CSVEQNTEAFF. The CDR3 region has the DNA TGCAGCGTTGAACAGAACACTGAAGCTTTCTTT. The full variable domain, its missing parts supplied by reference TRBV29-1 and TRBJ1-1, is SAVISQKPSRDICQRGTSLTIQCQVDSQVTMMFWYRQQPGQSLTLIATANQGSEATYESGFVIDKFPISRPNLTFSTLTVSNMSPEDSSIYLCSVEQNTEAFFGQGTRLTVV.

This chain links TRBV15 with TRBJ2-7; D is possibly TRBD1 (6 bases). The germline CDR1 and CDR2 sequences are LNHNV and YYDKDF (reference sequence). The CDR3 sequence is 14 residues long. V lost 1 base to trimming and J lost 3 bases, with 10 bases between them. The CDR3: CATSRGDTNYEQYF. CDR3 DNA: TGTGCCACCAGCAGAGGGGACACCAACTACGAGCAGTACTTC.

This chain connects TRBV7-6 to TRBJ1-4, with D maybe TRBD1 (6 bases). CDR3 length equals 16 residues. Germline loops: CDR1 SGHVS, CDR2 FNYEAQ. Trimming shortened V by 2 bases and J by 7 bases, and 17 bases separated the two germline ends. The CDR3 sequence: CASSLRGGLVGEKLFF. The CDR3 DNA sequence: TGTGCCAGCAGCTTACGGGGGGGCTTAGTGGGTGAAAAACTGTTTTTT. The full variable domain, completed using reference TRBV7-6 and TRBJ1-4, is GAGVSQSPRYKVTKRGQDVALRCDPISGHVSLYWYRQALGQGPEFLTYFNYEAQQDKSGLPNDRFSAERPEGSISTLTIQRTEQRDSAMYRCASSLRGGLVGEKLFFGSGTQLSVL.

The CDR3 here is CASSRTATDTQYF. Here the CDR3 DNA reads TGTGCCAGCAGCAGGACAGCGACAGATACGCAGTATTTT. The chain has TRBV7-9 and TRBJ2-3; D possibly corresponds to TRBD1 (6 bases). This CDR3 contains 13 residues. V lost 5 bases to trimming and J lost 3 bases, with 9 bases between them. Germline CDR1 and CDR2: SEHNR and FQNEAQ (reference sequence).

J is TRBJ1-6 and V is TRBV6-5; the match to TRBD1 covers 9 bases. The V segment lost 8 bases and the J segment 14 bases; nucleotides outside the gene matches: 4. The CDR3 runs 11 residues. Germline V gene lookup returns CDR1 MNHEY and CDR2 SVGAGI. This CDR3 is CASGQGLALHF. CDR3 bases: TGTGCCAGCGGACAGGGGCTGGCCCTCCACTTT.

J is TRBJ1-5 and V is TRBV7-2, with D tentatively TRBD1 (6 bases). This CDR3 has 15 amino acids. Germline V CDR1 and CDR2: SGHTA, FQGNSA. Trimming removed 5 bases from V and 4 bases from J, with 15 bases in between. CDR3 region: CASSPRQVGNQPQHF. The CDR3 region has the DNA TGTGCCAGCAGCCCTCGACAGGTTGGTAATCAGCCCCAGCATTTT.

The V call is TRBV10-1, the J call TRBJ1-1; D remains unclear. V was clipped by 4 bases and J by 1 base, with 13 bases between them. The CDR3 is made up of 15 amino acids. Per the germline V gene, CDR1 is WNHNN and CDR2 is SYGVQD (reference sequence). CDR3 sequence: CASSGGPWENTEAFF. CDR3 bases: TGCGCCAGCAGTGGAGGGCCCTGGGAGAACACTGAAGCTTTCTTT.

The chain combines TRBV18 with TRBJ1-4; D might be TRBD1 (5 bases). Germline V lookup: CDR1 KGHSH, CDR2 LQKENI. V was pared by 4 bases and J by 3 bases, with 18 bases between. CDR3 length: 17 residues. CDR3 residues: CASSLTPQAGPNEKLFF. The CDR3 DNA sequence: TGTGCCAGCTCACTGACACCCCAGGCAGGGCCTAATGAAAAACTGTTTTTT.

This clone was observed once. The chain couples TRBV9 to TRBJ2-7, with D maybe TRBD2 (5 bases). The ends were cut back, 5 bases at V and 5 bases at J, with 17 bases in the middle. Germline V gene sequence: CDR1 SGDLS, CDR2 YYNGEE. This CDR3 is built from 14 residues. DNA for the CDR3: TGTGCCAGCAGGAACCGAGGAGGCGCAGACGAGCAGTACTTC. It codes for CASRNRGGADEQYF.